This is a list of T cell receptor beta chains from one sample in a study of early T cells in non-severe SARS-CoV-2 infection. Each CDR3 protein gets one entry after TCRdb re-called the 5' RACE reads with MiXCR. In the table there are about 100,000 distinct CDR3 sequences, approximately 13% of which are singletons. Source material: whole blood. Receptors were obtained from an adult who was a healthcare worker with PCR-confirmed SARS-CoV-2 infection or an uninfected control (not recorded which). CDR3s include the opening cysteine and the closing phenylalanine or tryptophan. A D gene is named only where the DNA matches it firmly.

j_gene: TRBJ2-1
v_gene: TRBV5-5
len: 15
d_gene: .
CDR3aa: CASSLDRDSYNEQFF

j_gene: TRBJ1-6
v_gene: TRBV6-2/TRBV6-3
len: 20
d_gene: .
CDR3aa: CASSFRRDSGGNPYNSPLHF

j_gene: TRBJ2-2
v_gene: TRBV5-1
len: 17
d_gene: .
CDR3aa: CASSSTSATPNTGELFF

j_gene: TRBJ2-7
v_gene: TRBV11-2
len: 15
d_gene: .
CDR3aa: CASSLGGTGSYEQYF

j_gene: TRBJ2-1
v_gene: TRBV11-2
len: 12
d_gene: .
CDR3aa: CASSLAGGEQFF

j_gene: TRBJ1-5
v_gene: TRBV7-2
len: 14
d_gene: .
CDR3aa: CASSKKWDNQPQHF

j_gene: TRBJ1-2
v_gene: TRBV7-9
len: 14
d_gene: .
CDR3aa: CASSLGGGLYGYTF

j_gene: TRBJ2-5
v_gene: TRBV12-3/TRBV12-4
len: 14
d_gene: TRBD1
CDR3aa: CASSPGTGKETQYF

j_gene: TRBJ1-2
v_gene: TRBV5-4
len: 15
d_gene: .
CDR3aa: CASSLLQGLNYGYTF

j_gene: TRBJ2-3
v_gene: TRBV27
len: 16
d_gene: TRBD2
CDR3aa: CASSFQRGFPTDTQYF

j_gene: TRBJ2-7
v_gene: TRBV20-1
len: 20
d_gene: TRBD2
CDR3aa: CSAQRPMGLAGGRISYEQYF

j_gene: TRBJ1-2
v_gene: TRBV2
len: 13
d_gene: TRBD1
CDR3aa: CASSGDSGLFHTF

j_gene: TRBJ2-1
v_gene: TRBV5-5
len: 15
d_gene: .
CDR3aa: CASSLDGSSYNEQFF

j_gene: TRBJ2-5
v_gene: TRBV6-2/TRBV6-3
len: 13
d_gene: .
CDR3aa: CASSSSGRETQYF